These 29 T cell receptor beta chains were all obtained from the same sample, sequenced in a study of cytomegalovirus exposure and HLA in healthy donors. Primers: 60 Vbeta forward and 13 Jbeta reverse. This table comes from immunoSEQ multiplex PCR, and its TCRdb copy is limited to in-frame clones, with some not included. The sample lists about 65,000 clones, 80% seen once, with 3.5% to 5% in the top ten. Sequenced sample: PBMCs. The receptors derive from a woman in her thirties in good health and CMV-seronegative.

CDR3 in amino acids: CSVEDRSYGFSGGVYNEQFF. CDR3 coding DNA: TGCAGCGTTGAAGATAGATCATATGGCTTTAGCGGGGGGGTCTACAATGAGCAGTTCTTC. The chain joins TRBV29-1 to TRBJ2-1; 11 nucleotides agree with TRBD2. Germline-derived CDR1 and CDR2 are SQVTM and ANQGSEA. The CDR3 consists of 20 residues. With 0 bases clipped from V and 3 bases from J, the junction kept 16 bases outside the gene matches.

V gene TRBV2 combines with J gene TRBJ2-1; 11 bases map to TRBD2. V shed 6 bases and J 3 bases; nucleotides not matched to a gene: 4. The CDR3 runs to 15 residues. Looked up from germline, CDR1 is SNHLY and CDR2 is FYNNEI. The CDR3 DNA is TGTGCCAGCAGCCCTACTAGCGGGGGCTACAATGAGCAGTTCTTC. Residues: CASSPTSGGYNEQFF. Full variable domain (missing parts from reference TRBV2 and TRBJ2-1): EPEVTQTPSHQVTQMGQEVILRCVPISNHLYFYWYRQILGQKVEFLVSFYNNEISEKSEIFDDQFSVERPDGSNFTLKIRSTKLEDSAMYFCASSPTSGGYNEQFFGPGTRLTVL.

The sample holds one count of this clone. This chain connects TRBV29-1 to TRBJ1-2; tentative D call: TRBD1 (6 bases). Germline-derived CDR1 and CDR2 are SQVTM and ANQGSEA. The CDR3 loop spans 15 amino acids. The V gene lost 4 bases and the J gene lost 5 bases, with 20 bases spanning the gap. The CDR3 coding sequence is TGCAGCGTTGCCCTTAATGGGGGCGAGGGGTATGGCTACACCTTC. It is translated as CSVALNGGEGYGYTF.

This clone showed up just a few times. The J gene is TRBJ2-1, the V gene TRBV7-2; TRBD2 matches at 8 bases. The junction had 2 bases not matched to a gene; V was cut back by 3 bases and J by 4 bases. In germline, CDR1 is SGHTA, CDR2 FQGNSA. CDR3 length: 14 amino acids. The CDR3 here is CASSFGGGYNEQFF. The CDR3 DNA is TGTGCCAGCAGCTTTGGCGGGGGGTACAATGAGCAGTTCTTC.

V usage is TRBV29-1 and J usage is TRBJ2-1; D is unclear. With 4 bases removed from V and 1 base from J, the gap between germline ends came to 11 bases. The CDR3 consists of 14 residues. Germline CDR1 is SQVTM and CDR2 is ANQGSEA. CDR3 sequence: CSVGTGGSYNEQFF. For the CDR3, the DNA is TGCAGCGTTGGCACCGGCGGTTCCTACAATGAGCAGTTCTTC.

The chain combines TRBV5-1 with TRBJ2-5; D may be TRBD2 (6 bases). With 2 bases removed from V and 5 bases from J, the gap between germline ends came to 10 bases. This CDR3 is built from 13 residues. Germline values: CDR1 SGHRS, CDR2 YFSETQ. CDR3 loop: CASSFGGWETQYF. The DNA of the CDR3 is TGCGCCAGCAGCTTTGGAGGGTGGGAGACCCAGTACTTC. The full variable domain, with the rest looked up from reference TRBV5-1 and TRBJ2-5, is KAGVTQTPRYLIKTRGQQVTLSCSPISGHRSVSWYQQTPGQGLQFLFEYFSETQRNKGNFPGRFSGRQFSNSRSEMNVSTLELGDSALYLCASSFGGWETQYFGPGTRLLVL.

A single count supports this clone. The J gene is TRBJ2-5, the V gene TRBV7-9; D is ambiguous. The CDR3 covers 18 residues. Germline V gives CDR1 SEHNR, CDR2 FQNEAQ (reference sequence). V shed 4 bases and J shed 2 bases, with 23 bases lying between them. The CDR3 DNA sequence: TGTGCCAGCAGCTCCCGCCGGCCCTCGGGTGCCCTACAAGAGACCCAGTACTTC. Protein: CASSSRRPSGALQETQYF.

This chain connects TRBV6-5 to TRBJ2-2, with 10 bases identical to TRBD2. This CDR3 region has 15 residues. Germline CDR1 and CDR2: MNHEY and SVGAGI. V gave up 5 bases and J gave up 5 bases; unmatched junction bases: 5. DNA for the CDR3: TGTGCCAGCAGTACGTTAGCGGGGGGTACCGGGGAGCTGTTTTTT. It encodes CASSTLAGGTGELFF.

The chain employs TRBV18 and TRBJ2-3, with a possible D match to TRBD1 (6 bases). Trimming removed 2 bases at V and 6 bases at J, with 12 bases between. This CDR3 has 14 amino acids. Germline CDR1 reads KGHSH; CDR2 reads LQKENI. Written as DNA, the CDR3 is TGTGCCAGCTCACCAGGGGGCAGGAGCGATACGCAGTATTTT. Its protein is CASSPGGRSDTQYF.

Written as DNA, the CDR3 is TGCAGCGTTGCAGGGGGCGAAGGCTACACCTTC. The encoded protein is CSVAGGEGYTF. This chain uses TRBV29-1 with TRBJ1-2; 8 bases fit TRBD1. The junction had 3 bases not matched to a gene; V was cut back by 4 bases and J by 8 bases. The germline CDR1 and CDR2 sequences are SQVTM and ANQGSEA. The CDR3 sequence is 11 residues long.

The chain carries TRBV6-5 and TRBJ2-1; D perhaps matches TRBD2 (6 bases). Germline V lookup: CDR1 MNHEY, CDR2 SVGAGI. V lost 2 bases and J lost 8, with 13 bases in between. This CDR3 region has 14 residues. The CDR3, as DNA: TGTGCCAGCAGTTACCTCTTGGGCGGGGATGAGCAGTTCTTC. Translation gives CASSYLLGGDEQFF.

The V and J genes are TRBV6-1 and TRBJ1-2; D uncertain. V shed 3 bases and J shed 4 bases, with 9 bases lying between them. Germline values: CDR1 MNHNS, CDR2 SASEGT. CDR3 size: 13 residues. CDR3 region: CASSDHGGYGYTF. CDR3 bases: TGTGCCAGCAGTGATCACGGAGGCTATGGCTACACCTTC.

This clone has a handful of counts. The gene calls are TRBV9 and TRBJ2-3, with TRBD2 matching over 8 bases. Germline trimming cut 2 bases from V and 5 bases from J; bases unmatched to any gene: 10. The CDR3 runs to 16 residues. Germline V lookup: CDR1 SGDLS, CDR2 YYNGEE. The DNA of the CDR3 is TGTGCCAGCAGCGTCGCCCCCGGGAGGGGAAAAGATACGCAGTATTTT. It is translated as CASSVAPGRGKDTQYF.

The rearrangement joins TRBV19 to TRBJ2-7, with a weak D call TRBD1 (7 bases). The V end was cut by 8 bases, the J end by 3 bases, with 11 bases between. This CDR3 spans 12 amino acids. Germline lookup yields CDR1 LNHDA and CDR2 SQIVND (reference sequence). In DNA, the CDR3 is TGTGCCAGTGCGGGACAGCACTACGAGCAGTACTTC. It codes for CASAGQHYEQYF.

V and J are TRBV29-1 and TRBJ2-7, with a tentative D call TRBD2 (5 bases). This CDR3 contains 12 residues. CDR1 and CDR2 from the germline V gene are SQVTM and ANQGSEA. V lost 4 bases, J lost 3 bases, and 10 bases lay in between. As DNA, the CDR3 is TGCAGCGTTGCCCTCGGGGTCTACGAGCAGTACTTC. It translates to CSVALGVYEQYF.

V usage is TRBV30 and J usage is TRBJ2-1; D possibly corresponds to TRBD2 (5 bases). V was trimmed by 3 bases and J by 0 bases, leaving 18 bases between them. Looked up from germline, CDR1 is GTSNPN and CDR2 is SVGIG (reference sequence). The CDR3 extends over 17 amino acids. CDR3 in DNA: TGTGCCTGGAGCCGGCCGGGGTACACAAGCTCCTACAATGAGCAGTTCTTC. Amino acid sequence: CAWSRPGYTSSYNEQFF.

This chain uses TRBV7-8 with TRBJ1-2; 9 bases agree with TRBD1. Trimming removed 5 bases from V and 8 bases from J; junction bases left unmatched: 6. Germline V gene lookup returns CDR1 SGHVS and CDR2 FQNEAQ. The CDR3 is 13 residues long. The CDR3 protein is CASSGQGIGGYTF. CDR3 DNA sequence: TGTGCCAGCAGCGGACAGGGGATTGGAGGCTACACCTTC.

The CDR3 DNA reads TGTGCCAGCAGTGAAGCGAGCGTGGAAGAGCAGTACTTC. It yields the protein CASSEASVEEQYF. The rearrangement uses TRBV2 and TRBJ2-7; D is undetermined. The V end lost 0 bases, the J end lost 7 bases, and 10 bases lay between the germline ends. The CDR3 spans 13 residues. Germline V lookup: CDR1 SNHLY, CDR2 FYNNEI.

The chain uses TRBV11-2 and TRBJ1-1; tentative D call: TRBD1 (6 bases). The CDR3 sequence is 18 residues long. Germline values: CDR1 SGHAT, CDR2 FQNNGV. Between the trimmed V and J ends, which lost 5 bases and 1 base, there was a span of 23 bases. The CDR3 region is CASSPTAMPGQKNTEAFF. CDR3 in DNA: TGTGCCAGCAGCCCCACCGCTATGCCAGGACAGAAGAACACTGAAGCTTTCTTT. Full variable domain (outside the CDR3, taken from reference TRBV11-2 and TRBJ1-1): EAGVAQSPRYKIIEKRQSVAFWCNPISGHATLYWYQQILGQGPKLLIQFQNNGVVDDSQLPKDRFSAERLKGVDSTLKIQPAKLEDSAVYLCASSPTAMPGQKNTEAFFGQGTRLTVV.

The chain couples TRBV7-3 to TRBJ1-5, with D perhaps matching TRBD1 (6 bases). The V end was cut by 4 bases, the J end by 4 bases, with 8 bases between. The V gene's germline CDR1 is SGHTA and CDR2 FQGTGA. The CDR3 sequence is 13 residues long. The CDR3 DNA follows: TGTGCCAGCAGCTCGGACAGAAATCAGCCCCAGCATTTT. Its translation: CASSSDRNQPQHF. The full variable domain, rest sourced from reference TRBV7-3 and TRBJ1-5, is GAGVSQTPSNKVTEKGKYVELRCDPISGHTALYWYRQSLGQGPEFLIYFQGTGAADDSGLPNDRFFAVRPEGSVSTLKIQRTERGDSAVYLCASSSDRNQPQHFGDGTRLSIL.

A few counts support this clone. Other nucleotide sequences from this sample produce the same CDR3. The J gene is TRBJ2-5, the V gene TRBV29-1; 7 positions agree with TRBD1. Trimming at V came to 7 bases and at J to 2 bases, leaving 4 bases not matched to a gene. The V gene's germline CDR1 is SQVTM and CDR2 ANQGSEA. The CDR3 is made up of 12 amino acids. CDR3 DNA sequence: TGCAGCGCCCGGACAGGACAAGAGACCCAGTACTTC. This sequence encodes CSARTGQETQYF.

V gene TRBV6-5 combines with J gene TRBJ1-5, with D possibly TRBD1 on 5 matching bases. Trimming took off 0 bases at V and 5 bases at J, with 11 bases between the two ends. The CDR3 is 15 amino acids. Germline V gene lookup returns CDR1 MNHEY and CDR2 SVGAGI. The CDR3 region is CASSYSRTKYQPQHF. The CDR3 region has the DNA TGTGCCAGCAGTTACTCCAGGACAAAATATCAGCCCCAGCATTTT.

This clone was seen a single time. The rearrangement joins TRBV15 to TRBJ1-1; 8 bases are a match to TRBD1. Germline V gene lookup returns CDR1 LNHNV and CDR2 YYDKDF (reference sequence). Trimming cost V 3 bases and J 6 bases; bases outside gene matches: 6. The CDR3 spans 14 residues. CDR3 sequence: CATSRITGGAEAFF. The CDR3 DNA sequence: TGTGCCACCAGCAGGATTACAGGGGGTGCTGAAGCTTTCTTT.

V usage is TRBV15 and J usage is TRBJ2-7; weak D call: TRBD2 (6 bases). V lost 0 bases and J 7 bases, leaving 10 bases between the germline ends. The CDR3 covers 13 residues. Germline V gene lookup returns CDR1 LNHNV and CDR2 YYDKDF (reference sequence). In DNA form, the CDR3 reads TGTGCCACCAGCAGAGATTTCGCGGGGGAGCAGTACTTC. It translates to CATSRDFAGEQYF.

The chain combines TRBV14 with TRBJ1-2; a weak D match, TRBD1 (6 bases). The CDR3 length is 17 residues. Germline CDR1 SGHDN, CDR2 FVKESK. V was clipped by 0 bases and J by 5 bases, with 19 bases between them. CDR3 loop: CASSQEVRQDRVYGYTF. DNA for the CDR3: TGTGCCAGCAGCCAAGAAGTCCGCCAGGACAGAGTTTATGGCTACACCTTC.

This clone was seen a single time. The chain uses TRBV9 and TRBJ2-5; D might be TRBD1 (5 bases). This CDR3 contains 14 residues. Deletions cut 3 bases from V and 1 base from J, with 10 bases between. Germline CDR1 SGDLS, CDR2 YYNGEE. The CDR3 sequence: CASSARQFQETQYF. CDR3 coding DNA: TGTGCCAGCAGCGCCCGACAGTTCCAAGAGACCCAGTACTTC. The full variable domain, in which reference TRBV9 and TRBJ2-5 provide the parts outside the CDR3, is DSGVTQTPKHLITATGQRVTLRCSPRSGDLSVYWYQQSLDQGLQFLIQYYNGEERAKGNILERFSAQQFPDLHSELNLSSLELGDSALYFCASSARQFQETQYFGPGTRLLVL.

V gene TRBV13 combines with J gene TRBJ1-2; weak D call: TRBD1 (5 bases). Trimming stripped 4 bases from V and 2 bases from J, with 8 bases between. CDR1 and CDR2 (germline): PRHDT, FYEKMQ (reference sequence). The CDR3 loop spans 13 amino acids. CDR3 region: CASSWGGNYGYTF. As DNA, the CDR3 is TGTGCCAGCAGCTGGGGGGGGAACTATGGCTACACCTTC.

There are a few counts of this clone. The V gene is TRBV10-2, the J gene TRBJ1-1; D is possibly TRBD1 (5 bases). Trimming cost V 7 bases and J 3 bases, with 12 bases left between them. Germline V CDR1 and CDR2: WSHSY, SAAADI. CDR3 length: 13 amino acids. Here the CDR3 DNA reads TGCGCCAGCAATGGGGGAGGGTACACTGAAGCTTTCTTT. Translation: CASNGGGYTEAFF.

The rearrangement joins TRBV5-1 to TRBJ2-7, with 11 bases fitting TRBD2. V lost 4 bases and J lost 4; bases outside the gene matches: 7. Germline V gene sequence: CDR1 SGHRS, CDR2 YFSETQ. This CDR3 spans 15 amino acids. DNA for the CDR3: TGCGCCAGCAGCCCCGGGACTAGCGGAGGGTACGAGCAGTACTTC. Translating gives CASSPGTSGGYEQYF.